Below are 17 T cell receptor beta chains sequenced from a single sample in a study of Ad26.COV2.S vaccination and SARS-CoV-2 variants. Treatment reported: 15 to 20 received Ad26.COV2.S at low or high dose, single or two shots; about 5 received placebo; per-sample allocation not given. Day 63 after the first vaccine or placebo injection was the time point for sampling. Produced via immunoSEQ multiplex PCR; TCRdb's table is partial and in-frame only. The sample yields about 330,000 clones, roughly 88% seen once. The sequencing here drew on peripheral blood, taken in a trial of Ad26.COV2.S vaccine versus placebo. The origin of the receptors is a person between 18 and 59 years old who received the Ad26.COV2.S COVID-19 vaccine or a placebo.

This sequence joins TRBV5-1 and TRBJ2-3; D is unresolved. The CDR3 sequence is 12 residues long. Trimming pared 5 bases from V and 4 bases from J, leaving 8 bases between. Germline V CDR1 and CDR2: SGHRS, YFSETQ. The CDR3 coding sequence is TGCGCCAGCAGGACCGGCGCAGATACGCAGTATTTT. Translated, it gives CASRTGADTQYF.

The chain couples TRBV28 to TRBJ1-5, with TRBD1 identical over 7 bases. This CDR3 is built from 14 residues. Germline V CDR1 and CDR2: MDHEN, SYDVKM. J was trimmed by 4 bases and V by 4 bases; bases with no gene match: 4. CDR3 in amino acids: CASSSTGTNQPQHF. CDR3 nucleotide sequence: TGTGCCAGCAGTTCGACAGGGACTAATCAGCCCCAGCATTTT.

CDR3 sequence reads: CASTRKGVTEAFF. The CDR3 DNA is TGTGCCAGCACCCGGAAGGGGGTCACTGAAGCTTTCTTT. This chain links TRBV7-9 with TRBJ1-1; perhaps TRBD1 as D (6 bases). V was pared by 7 bases and J by 4 bases, with 13 bases between. Germline assignment: CDR1 SEHNR and CDR2 FQNEAQ (reference sequence). The CDR3 is 13 amino acids.

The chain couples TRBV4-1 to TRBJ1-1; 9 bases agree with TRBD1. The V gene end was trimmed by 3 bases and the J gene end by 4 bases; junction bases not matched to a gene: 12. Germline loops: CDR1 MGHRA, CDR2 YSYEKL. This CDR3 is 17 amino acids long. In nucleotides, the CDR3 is TGCGCCAGCAGCCAGCTTCCCGGGACAGGGTATGGCACTGAAGCTTTCTTT. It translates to CASSQLPGTGYGTEAFF.

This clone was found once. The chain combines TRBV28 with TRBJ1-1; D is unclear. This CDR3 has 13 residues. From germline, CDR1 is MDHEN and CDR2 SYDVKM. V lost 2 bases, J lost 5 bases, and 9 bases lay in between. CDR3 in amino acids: CASSLGVGTEAFF. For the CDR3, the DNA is TGTGCCAGCAGTTTAGGGGTTGGTACTGAAGCTTTCTTT. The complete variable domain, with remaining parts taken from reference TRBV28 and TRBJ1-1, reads DVKVTQSSRYLVKRTGEKVFLECVQDMDHENMFWYRQDPGLGLRLIYFSYDVKMKEKGDIPEGYSVSREKKERFSLILESASTNQTSMYLCASSLGVGTEAFFGQGTRLTVV.

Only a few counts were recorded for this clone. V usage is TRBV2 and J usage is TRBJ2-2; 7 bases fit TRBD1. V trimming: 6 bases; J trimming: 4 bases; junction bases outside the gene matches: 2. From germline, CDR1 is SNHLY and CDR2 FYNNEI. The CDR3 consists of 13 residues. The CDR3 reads CASRGTATGELFF. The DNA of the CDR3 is TGTGCCAGCAGGGGGACAGCCACCGGGGAGCTGTTTTTT. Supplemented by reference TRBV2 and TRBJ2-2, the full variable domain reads EPEVTQTPSHQVTQMGQEVILRCVPISNHLYFYWYRQILGQKVEFLVSFYNNEISEKSEIFDDQFSVERPDGSNFTLKIRSTKLEDSAMYFCASRGTATGELFFGEGSRLTVL.

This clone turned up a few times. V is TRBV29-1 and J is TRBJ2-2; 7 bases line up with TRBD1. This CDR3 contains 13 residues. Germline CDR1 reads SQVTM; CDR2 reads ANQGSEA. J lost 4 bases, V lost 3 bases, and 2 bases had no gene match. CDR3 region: CSVEGTATGELFF. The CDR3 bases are TGCAGCGTTGAGGGGACAGCCACCGGGGAGCTGTTTTTT.

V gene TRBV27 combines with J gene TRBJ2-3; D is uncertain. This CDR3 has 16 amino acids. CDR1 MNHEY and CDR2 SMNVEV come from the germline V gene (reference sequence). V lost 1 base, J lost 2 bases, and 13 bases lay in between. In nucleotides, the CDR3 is TGTGCCAGCAGTTTATTGCCCAGCCGGAACACAGATACGCAGTATTTT. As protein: CASSLLPSRNTDTQYF.

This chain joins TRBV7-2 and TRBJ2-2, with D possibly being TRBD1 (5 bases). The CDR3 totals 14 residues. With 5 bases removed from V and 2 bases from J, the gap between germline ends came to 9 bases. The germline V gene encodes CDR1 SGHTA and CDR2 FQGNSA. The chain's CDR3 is CASSVGVNTGELFF. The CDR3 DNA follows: TGTGCCAGCAGCGTAGGGGTAAACACCGGGGAGCTGTTTTTT.

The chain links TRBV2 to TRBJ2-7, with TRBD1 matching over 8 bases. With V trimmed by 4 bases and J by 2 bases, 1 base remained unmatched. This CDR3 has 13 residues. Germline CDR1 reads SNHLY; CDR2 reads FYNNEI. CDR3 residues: CASSGTGTYEQYF. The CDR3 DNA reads TGTGCCAGCAGTGGGACAGGGACCTACGAGCAGTACTTC.

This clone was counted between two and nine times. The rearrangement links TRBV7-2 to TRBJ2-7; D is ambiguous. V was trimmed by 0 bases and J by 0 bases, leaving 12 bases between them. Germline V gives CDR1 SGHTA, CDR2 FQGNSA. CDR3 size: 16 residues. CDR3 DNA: TGTGCCAGCAGCTTAGCGCGCGCGGCCCTCTCCTACGAGCAGTACTTC. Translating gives CASSLARAALSYEQYF.

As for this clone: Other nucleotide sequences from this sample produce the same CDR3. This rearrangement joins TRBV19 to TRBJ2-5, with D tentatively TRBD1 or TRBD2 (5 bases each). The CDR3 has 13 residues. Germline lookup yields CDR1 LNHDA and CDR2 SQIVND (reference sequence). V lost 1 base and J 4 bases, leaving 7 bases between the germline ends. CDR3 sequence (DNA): TGTGCCAGTAGTATAGGGGGGAGAGAGACCCAGTACTTC. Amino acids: CASSIGGRETQYF.

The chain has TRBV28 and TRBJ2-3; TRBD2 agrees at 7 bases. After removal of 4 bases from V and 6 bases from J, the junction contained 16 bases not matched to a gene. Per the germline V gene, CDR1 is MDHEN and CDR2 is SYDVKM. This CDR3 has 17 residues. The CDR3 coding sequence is TGTGCCAGCAGTTCCCTTGGACTAGGAGAGGTGCGGGATACGCAGTATTTT. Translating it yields CASSSLGLGEVRDTQYF.

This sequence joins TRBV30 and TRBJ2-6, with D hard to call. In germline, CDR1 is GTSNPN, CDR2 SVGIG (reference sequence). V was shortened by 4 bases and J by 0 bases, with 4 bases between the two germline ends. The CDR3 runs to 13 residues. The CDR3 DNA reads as TGTGCCTGGACAAGCTCTGGGGCCAACGTCCTGACTTTC. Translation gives CAWTSSGANVLTF.

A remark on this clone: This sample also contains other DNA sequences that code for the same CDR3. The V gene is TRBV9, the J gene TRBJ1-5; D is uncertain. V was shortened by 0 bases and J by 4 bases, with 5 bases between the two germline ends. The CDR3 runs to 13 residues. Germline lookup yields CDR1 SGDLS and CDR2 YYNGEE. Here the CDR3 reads CASSVVGNQPQHF. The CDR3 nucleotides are TGTGCCAGCAGCGTAGTGGGAAATCAGCCCCAGCATTTT.

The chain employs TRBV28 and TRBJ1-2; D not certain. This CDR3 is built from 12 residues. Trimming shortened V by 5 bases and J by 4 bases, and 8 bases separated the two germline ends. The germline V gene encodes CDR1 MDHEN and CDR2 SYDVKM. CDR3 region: CASSQSTYGYTF. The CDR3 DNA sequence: TGTGCCAGCAGTCAGAGTACCTATGGCTACACCTTC.

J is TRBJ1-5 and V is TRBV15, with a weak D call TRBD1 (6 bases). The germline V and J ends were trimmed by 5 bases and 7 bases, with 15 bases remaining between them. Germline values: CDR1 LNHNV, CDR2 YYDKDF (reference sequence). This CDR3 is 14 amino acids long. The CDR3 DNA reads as TGTGCCACCAGCGGGGTATCGGGGGCCCAGCCCCAGCATTTT. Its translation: CATSGVSGAQPQHF.